The rows below give T cell receptor beta chains drawn from one sample of a study of blood T cell repertoires in COVID-19. Assay used: immunoSEQ multiplex PCR; TCRdb lists only in-frame clones, some missing. The sample lists tens of thousands of clones; about 86% were seen once. Material for sequencing was peripheral blood. Every receptor here comes from an older woman with acute or convalescent COVID-19. Both conserved end residues are part of each CDR3. A D gene is named only where the DNA matches it firmly. Not every row has a clone size; where given, it reads once, few, many or a size class.

abundance: NA
v_gene: TRBV28
d_gene: NA
j_gene: TRBJ1-2
CDR3aa: CASSLIGGSYGYTF
CDR3nt: TGTGCCAGCAGTTTAATAGGGGGAAGTTATGGCTACACCTTC

abundance: NA
v_gene: TRBV7-6
d_gene: NA
j_gene: TRBJ2-2
CDR3aa: CASSRTEFTGELFF
CDR3nt: TGTGCCAGCAGCCGTACAGAATTTACCGGGGAGCTGTTTTTT

abundance: NA
v_gene: TRBV27
d_gene: TRBD1
j_gene: TRBJ1-2
CDR3aa: CASRGTGALGGYTF
CDR3nt: TGTGCCAGTAGGGGTACAGGGGCCCTGGGTGGCTACACCTTC

abundance: NA
v_gene: TRBV4-2
d_gene: NA
j_gene: TRBJ1-4
CDR3aa: CASSQGGAGRNEKLFF
CDR3nt: TGTGCCAGCAGCCAGGGGGGGGCAGGGAGGAATGAAAAACTGTTTTTT

abundance: NA
v_gene: TRBV5-1
d_gene: TRBD1
j_gene: TRBJ1-4
CDR3aa: CASSRVRGNEKLFF
CDR3nt: TGCGCCAGCAGCCGCGTCAGGGGGAATGAAAAACTGTTTTTT

abundance: NA
v_gene: TRBV5-4
d_gene: TRBD1
j_gene: TRBJ1-2
CDR3aa: CASSWGTGWFLGYTF
CDR3nt: TGTGCCAGCAGCTGGGGGACAGGTTGGTTTCTAGGCTACACCTTC

abundance: NA
v_gene: TRBV24-1
d_gene: NA
j_gene: TRBJ1-2
CDR3aa: CATSVAGARSGYTF
CDR3nt: TGTGCCACCAGTGTAGCAGGGGCTCGCAGTGGCTACACCTTC

abundance: NA
v_gene: TRBV19
d_gene: NA
j_gene: TRBJ1-2
CDR3aa: CASSKRVGVDGYTF
CDR3nt: TGTGCCAGTAGTAAAAGGGTAGGGGTGGACGGCTACACCTTC

abundance: NA
v_gene: TRBV5-1
d_gene: NA
j_gene: TRBJ2-1
CDR3aa: CASSQTSLSYNEQFF
CDR3nt: TGCGCCAGCAGCCAAACTAGCTTGTCCTACAATGAGCAGTTCTTC

abundance: NA
v_gene: TRBV27
d_gene: TRBD2
j_gene: TRBJ2-3
CDR3aa: CASKSSGGTDTQYF
CDR3nt: TGTGCCAGCAAGAGTAGCGGGGGCACAGATACGCAGTATTTT

abundance: NA
v_gene: TRBV18
d_gene: NA
j_gene: TRBJ2-1
CDR3aa: CASSRRGNTHNEQFF
CDR3nt: TGTGCCAGCTCACGGCGCGGCAACACCCACAATGAGCAGTTCTTC

abundance: NA
v_gene: TRBV3-1/TRBV3-2
d_gene: TRBD1
j_gene: TRBJ1-2
CDR3aa: CASSHTTAGGHGYTF
CDR3nt: TGTGCCAGCAGCCACACTACGGCAGGGGGCCATGGCTACACCTTC

abundance: NA
v_gene: TRBV18
d_gene: NA
j_gene: TRBJ1-2
CDR3aa: CASSPVEGAYGYTF
CDR3nt: TGTGCCAGCTCACCGGTTGAGGGTGCCTATGGCTACACCTTC

abundance: NA
v_gene: TRBV6-5
d_gene: NA
j_gene: TRBJ1-3
CDR3aa: CASSFGNTIYF
CDR3nt: TGTGCCAGCAGCTTCGGAAACACCATATATTTT

abundance: NA
v_gene: TRBV5-1
d_gene: TRBD1
j_gene: TRBJ1-4
CDR3aa: CASSLAQGPGANEKLFF
CDR3nt: TGCGCCAGCAGCTTGGCACAGGGGCCGGGGGCTAATGAAAAACTGTTTTTT

abundance: few
v_gene: TRBV9
d_gene: NA
j_gene: TRBJ2-3
CDR3aa: CASSATGVFTDTQYF
CDR3nt: TGTGCCAGCAGCGCTACAGGAGTTTTCACAGATACGCAGTATTTT

abundance: NA
v_gene: TRBV5-4
d_gene: NA
j_gene: TRBJ1-2
CDR3aa: CASSLDREYGYTF
CDR3nt: TGTGCCAGCAGCTTGGACAGGGAATATGGCTACACCTTC

abundance: NA
v_gene: TRBV14
d_gene: NA
j_gene: TRBJ2-7
CDR3aa: CASSSQRAEQYF
CDR3nt: TGTGCCAGCAGCTCACAGCGGGCGGAGCAGTACTTC

abundance: NA
v_gene: TRBV5-4
d_gene: NA
j_gene: TRBJ1-1
CDR3aa: CASSVEQGNTEAFF
CDR3nt: TGTGCCAGCAGCGTGGAACAGGGGAACACTGAAGCTTTCTTT

abundance: NA
v_gene: TRBV18
d_gene: NA
j_gene: TRBJ1-4
CDR3aa: CASSPGTATNEKLFF
CDR3nt: TGTGCCAGCTCACCTGGCACAGCAACTAATGAAAAACTGTTTTTT

abundance: few
v_gene: TRBV6-5
d_gene: TRBD1
j_gene: TRBJ1-4
CDR3aa: CACDRGRTNEKLFF
CDR3nt: TGTGCCTGCGACAGGGGGCGAACTAATGAAAAACTGTTTTTT

abundance: NA
v_gene: TRBV3-1/TRBV3-2
d_gene: NA
j_gene: TRBJ1-1
CDR3aa: CASSQLGQAGTEAFF
CDR3nt: TGTGCCAGCAGCCAATTGGGTCAGGCAGGGACTGAAGCTTTCTTT

abundance: NA
v_gene: TRBV10-3
d_gene: TRBD1
j_gene: TRBJ1-5
CDR3aa: CAIRETGGSNQPQHF
CDR3nt: TGTGCCATCAGGGAGACAGGGGGTAGTAATCAGCCCCAGCATTTT

abundance: NA
v_gene: TRBV18
d_gene: TRBD1
j_gene: TRBJ1-5
CDR3aa: CASSPPGQSNQPQHF
CDR3nt: TGTGCCAGCTCACCACCGGGACAGTCCAATCAGCCCCAGCATTTT

abundance: NA
v_gene: TRBV10-3
d_gene: TRBD1
j_gene: TRBJ1-6
CDR3aa: CAISTQGANPGSPLHF
CDR3nt: TGTGCCATCAGTACCCAGGGGGCCAACCCGGGTTCACCCCTCCACTTT